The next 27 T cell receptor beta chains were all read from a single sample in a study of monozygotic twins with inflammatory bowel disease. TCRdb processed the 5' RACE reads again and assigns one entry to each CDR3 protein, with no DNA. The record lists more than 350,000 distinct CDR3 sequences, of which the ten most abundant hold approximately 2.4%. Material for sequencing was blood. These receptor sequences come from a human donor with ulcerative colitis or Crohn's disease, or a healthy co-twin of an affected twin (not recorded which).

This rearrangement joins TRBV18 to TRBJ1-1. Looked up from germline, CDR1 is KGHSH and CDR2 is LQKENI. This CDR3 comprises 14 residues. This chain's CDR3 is CASSPSGGNTEAFF.

CDR3 sequence reads: CASSLGSGISVNQPQHF. The V gene is TRBV7-2, the J gene TRBJ1-5. This CDR3 has 17 residues. The V gene's germline CDR1 is SGHTA and CDR2 FQGNSA.

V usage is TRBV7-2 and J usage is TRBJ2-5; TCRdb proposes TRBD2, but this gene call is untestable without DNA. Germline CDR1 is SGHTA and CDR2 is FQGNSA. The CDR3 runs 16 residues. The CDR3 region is CASSLGDSGGAETQYF.

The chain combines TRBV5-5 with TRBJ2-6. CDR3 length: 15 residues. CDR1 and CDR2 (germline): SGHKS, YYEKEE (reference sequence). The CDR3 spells CASSFVPLGANVLTF.

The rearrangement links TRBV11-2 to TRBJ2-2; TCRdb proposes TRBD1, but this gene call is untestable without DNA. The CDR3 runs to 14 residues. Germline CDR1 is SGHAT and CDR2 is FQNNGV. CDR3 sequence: CASSIDRVVGELFF.

This chain's CDR3 is CASSFNHQETQYF. The V gene is TRBV12-3 or TRBV12-4, the J gene TRBJ2-5. The CDR3 sequence is 13 residues long.

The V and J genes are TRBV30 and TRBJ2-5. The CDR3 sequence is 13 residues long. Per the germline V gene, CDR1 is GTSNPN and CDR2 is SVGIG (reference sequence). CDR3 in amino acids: CAWSVLAPETQYF.

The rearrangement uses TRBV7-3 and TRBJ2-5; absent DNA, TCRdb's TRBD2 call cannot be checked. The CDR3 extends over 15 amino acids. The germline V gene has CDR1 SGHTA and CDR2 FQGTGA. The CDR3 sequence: CASSLALGFGETQYF.

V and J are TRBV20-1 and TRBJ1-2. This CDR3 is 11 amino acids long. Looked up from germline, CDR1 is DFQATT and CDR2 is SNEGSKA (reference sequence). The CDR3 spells CSASFVGGYTF.

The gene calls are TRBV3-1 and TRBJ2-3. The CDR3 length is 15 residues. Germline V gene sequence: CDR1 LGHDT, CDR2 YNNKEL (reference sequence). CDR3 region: CASSQDLGAMDTQYF.

This chain's CDR3 is CASSLDSGLAAELAKNIQYF. V is TRBV5-6 and J is TRBJ2-4; no DNA is available, so the TRBD2 call from TCRdb remains unchecked. The V gene's germline CDR1 is SGHDT and CDR2 YYEEEE. The CDR3 is made up of 20 amino acids.

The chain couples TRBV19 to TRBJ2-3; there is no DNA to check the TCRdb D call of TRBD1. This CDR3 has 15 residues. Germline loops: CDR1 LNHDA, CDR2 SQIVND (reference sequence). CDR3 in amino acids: CASSIGAPLPDTQYF.

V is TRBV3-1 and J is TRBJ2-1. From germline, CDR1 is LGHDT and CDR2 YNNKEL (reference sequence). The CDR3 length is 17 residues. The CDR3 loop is CASSQDVSLSSYNEQFF.

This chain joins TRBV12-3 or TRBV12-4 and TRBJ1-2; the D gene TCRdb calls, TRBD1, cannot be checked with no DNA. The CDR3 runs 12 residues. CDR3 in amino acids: CASSGPGEGYTF.

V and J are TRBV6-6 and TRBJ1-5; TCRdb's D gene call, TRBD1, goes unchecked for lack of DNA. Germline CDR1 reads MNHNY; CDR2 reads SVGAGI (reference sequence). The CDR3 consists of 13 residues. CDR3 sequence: CASTQGKNQPQHF.

The CDR3 is CATKTRAAGELFF. The chain couples TRBV27 to TRBJ2-2; checking the TCRdb D call of TRBD2 is not possible without DNA. This CDR3 has 13 residues. The germline V gene encodes CDR1 MNHEY and CDR2 SMNVEV (reference sequence).

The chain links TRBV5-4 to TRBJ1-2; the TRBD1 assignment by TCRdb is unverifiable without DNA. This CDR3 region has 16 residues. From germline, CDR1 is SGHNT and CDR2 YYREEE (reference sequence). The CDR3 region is CASSSHDRGIRGGYTF.

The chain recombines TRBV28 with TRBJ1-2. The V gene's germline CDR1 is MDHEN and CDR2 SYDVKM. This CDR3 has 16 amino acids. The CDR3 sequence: CASSLSQGTSNYGYTF.

CDR3 amino acids: CSARPGFGSGGSNEQFF. The rearrangement links TRBV20-1 to TRBJ2-1; the D call of TRBD2 rests on TCRdb alone, since no DNA is present to check it. The CDR3 is made up of 17 amino acids. The V gene's germline CDR1 is DFQATT and CDR2 SNEGSKA (reference sequence).

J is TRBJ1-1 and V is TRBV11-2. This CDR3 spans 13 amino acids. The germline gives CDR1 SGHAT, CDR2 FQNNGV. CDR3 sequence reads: CASSEAPNTEAFF.

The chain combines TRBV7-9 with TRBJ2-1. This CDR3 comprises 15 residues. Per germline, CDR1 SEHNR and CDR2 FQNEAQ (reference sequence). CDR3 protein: CASSLGGTLDNEQFF.

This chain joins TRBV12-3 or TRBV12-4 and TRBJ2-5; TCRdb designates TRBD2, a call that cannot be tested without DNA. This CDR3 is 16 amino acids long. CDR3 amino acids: CASSSTSGGRWETQYF.

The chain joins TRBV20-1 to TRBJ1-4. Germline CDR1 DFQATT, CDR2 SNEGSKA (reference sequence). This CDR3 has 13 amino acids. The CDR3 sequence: CSAKETSAEKLFF.

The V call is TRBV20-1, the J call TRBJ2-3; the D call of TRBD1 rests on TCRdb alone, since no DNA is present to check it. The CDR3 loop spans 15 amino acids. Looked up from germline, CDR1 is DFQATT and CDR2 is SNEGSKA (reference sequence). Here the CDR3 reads CSARARTGGPDTQYF.

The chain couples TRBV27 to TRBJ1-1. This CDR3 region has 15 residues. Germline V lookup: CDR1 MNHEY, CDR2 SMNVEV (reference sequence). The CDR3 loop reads CASSLRESTDTEAFF.

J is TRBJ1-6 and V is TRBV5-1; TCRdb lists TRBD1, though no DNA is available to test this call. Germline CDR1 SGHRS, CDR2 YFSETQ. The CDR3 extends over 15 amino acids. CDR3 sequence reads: CASSFDRGDNSPLHF.

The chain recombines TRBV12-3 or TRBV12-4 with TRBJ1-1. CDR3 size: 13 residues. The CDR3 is CASSRGRVPEAFF.